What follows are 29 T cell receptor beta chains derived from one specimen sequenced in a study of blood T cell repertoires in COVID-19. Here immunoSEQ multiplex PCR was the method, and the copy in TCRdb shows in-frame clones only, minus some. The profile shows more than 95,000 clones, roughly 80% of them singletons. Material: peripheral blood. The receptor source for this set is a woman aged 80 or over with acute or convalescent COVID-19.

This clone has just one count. As DNA, the CDR3 is TGTGCCAGCAGCCCTAGCGGGTCCTACAATGAGCAGTTCTTC. Protein: CASSPSGSYNEQFF. The chain uses TRBV6-4 and TRBJ2-1; TRBD2 aligns across 8 bases. This CDR3 region has 14 residues. V lost 6 bases, J lost 1 base, and 2 bases stayed unmatched. Germline CDR1 reads MRHNA; CDR2 reads SNTAGT.

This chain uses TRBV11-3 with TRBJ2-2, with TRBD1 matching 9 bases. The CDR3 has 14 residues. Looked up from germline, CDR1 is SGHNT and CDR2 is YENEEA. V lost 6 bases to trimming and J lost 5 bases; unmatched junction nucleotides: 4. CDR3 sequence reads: CASSSGTGTGELFF. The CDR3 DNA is TGTGCCAGCAGTTCTGGGACAGGGACCGGGGAGCTGTTTTTT.

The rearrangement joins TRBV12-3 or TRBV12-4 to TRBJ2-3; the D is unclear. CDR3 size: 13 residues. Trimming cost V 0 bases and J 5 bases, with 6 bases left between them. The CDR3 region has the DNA TGTGCCAGCAGTTTAGCTCGCGGAGATACGCAGTATTTT. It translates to CASSLARGDTQYF.

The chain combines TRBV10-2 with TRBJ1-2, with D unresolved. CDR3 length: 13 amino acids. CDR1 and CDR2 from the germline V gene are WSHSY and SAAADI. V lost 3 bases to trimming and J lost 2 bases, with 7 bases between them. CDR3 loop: CASSDSGNYGYTF. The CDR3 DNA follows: TGCGCCAGCAGTGACTCGGGGAACTATGGCTACACCTTC.

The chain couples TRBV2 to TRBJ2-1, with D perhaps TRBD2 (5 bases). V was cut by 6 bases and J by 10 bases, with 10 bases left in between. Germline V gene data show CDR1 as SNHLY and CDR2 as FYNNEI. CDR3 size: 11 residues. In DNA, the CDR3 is TGTGCCAGCAGGGACTGGTCAGAGCAGTTCTTC. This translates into CASRDWSEQFF.

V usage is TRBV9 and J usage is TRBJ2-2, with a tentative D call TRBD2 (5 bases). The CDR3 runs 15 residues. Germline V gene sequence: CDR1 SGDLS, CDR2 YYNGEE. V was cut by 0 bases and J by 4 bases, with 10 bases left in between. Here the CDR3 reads CASSVEAVSTGELFF. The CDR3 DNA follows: TGTGCCAGCAGCGTAGAAGCGGTGAGCACCGGGGAGCTGTTTTTT. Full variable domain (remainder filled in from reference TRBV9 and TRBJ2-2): DSGVTQTPKHLITATGQRVTLRCSPRSGDLSVYWYQQSLDQGLQFLIQYYNGEERAKGNILERFSAQQFPDLHSELNLSSLELGDSALYFCASSVEAVSTGELFFGEGSRLTVL.

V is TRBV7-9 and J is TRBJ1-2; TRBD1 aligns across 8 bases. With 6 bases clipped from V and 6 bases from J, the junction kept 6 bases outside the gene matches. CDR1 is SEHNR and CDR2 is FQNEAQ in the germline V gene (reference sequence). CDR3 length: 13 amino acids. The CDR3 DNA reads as TGTGCCAGCAGTTACGGACAGGGTAATGGCTACACCTTC. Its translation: CASSYGQGNGYTF.

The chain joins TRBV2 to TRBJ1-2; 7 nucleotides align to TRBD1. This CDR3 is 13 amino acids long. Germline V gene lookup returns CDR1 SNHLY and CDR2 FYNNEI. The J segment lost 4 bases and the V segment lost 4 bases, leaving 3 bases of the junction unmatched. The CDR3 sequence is CASSGDSVYGYTF. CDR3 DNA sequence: TGTGCCAGCAGTGGGGACAGTGTCTATGGCTACACCTTC.

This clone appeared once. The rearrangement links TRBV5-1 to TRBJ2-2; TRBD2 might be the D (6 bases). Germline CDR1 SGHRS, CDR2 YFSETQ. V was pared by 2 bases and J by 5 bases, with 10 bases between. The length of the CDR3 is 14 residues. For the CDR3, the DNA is TGCGCCAGCAGCTTTCAAGGAGGGACCGGGGAGCTGTTTTTT. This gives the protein CASSFQGGTGELFF.

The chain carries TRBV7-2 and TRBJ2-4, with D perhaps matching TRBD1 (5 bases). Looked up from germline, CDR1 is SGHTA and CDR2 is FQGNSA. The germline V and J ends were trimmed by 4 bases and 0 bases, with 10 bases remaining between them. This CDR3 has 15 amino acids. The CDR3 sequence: CASSSQGQAKNIQYF. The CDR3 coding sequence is TGTGCCAGCAGCTCCCAGGGTCAAGCCAAAAACATTCAGTACTTC.

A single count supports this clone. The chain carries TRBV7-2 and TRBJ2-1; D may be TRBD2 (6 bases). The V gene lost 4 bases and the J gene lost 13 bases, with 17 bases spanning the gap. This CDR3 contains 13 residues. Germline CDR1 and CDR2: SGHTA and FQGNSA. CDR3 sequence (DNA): TGTGCCAGCAGCTACCGGGCGGGATCTCAACAGTTCTTC. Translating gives CASSYRAGSQQFF.

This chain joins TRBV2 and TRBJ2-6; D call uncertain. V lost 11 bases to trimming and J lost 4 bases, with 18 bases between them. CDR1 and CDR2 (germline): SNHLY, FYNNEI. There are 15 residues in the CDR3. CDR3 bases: TGTGCCGGAAAGCCCCAGGTACGGGGGGCCAACGTCCTGACTTTC. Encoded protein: CAGKPQVRGANVLTF.

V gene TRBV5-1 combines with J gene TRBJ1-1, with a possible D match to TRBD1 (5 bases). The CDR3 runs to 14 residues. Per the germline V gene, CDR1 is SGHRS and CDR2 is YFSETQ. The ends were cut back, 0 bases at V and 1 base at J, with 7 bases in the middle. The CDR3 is CASSLDRPNTEAFF. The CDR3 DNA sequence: TGCGCCAGCAGCTTGGACAGGCCGAACACTGAAGCTTTCTTT.

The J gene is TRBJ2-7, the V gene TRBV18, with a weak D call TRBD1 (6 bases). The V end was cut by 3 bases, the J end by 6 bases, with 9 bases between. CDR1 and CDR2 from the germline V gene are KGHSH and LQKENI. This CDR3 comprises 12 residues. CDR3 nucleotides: TGTGCCAGCTCACCTACAGGGAGCGAGCAGTACGTC. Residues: CASSPTGSEQYV.

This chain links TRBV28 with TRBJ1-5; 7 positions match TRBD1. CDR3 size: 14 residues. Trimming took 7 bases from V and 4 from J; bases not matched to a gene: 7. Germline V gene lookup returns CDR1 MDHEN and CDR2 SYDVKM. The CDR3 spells CASTEGQPNQPQHF. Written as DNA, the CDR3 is TGTGCCAGCACCGAGGGACAGCCAAATCAGCCCCAGCATTTT.

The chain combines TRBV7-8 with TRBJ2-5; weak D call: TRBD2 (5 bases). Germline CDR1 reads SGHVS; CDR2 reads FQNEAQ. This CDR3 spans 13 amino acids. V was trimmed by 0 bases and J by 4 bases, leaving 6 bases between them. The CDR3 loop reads CASSLAGRETQYF. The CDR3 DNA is TGTGCCAGCAGCTTAGCAGGGAGAGAGACCCAGTACTTC.

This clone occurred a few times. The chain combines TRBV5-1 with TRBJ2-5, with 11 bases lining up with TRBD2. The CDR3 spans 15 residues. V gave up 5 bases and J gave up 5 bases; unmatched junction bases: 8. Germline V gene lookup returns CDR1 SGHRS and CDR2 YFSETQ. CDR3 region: CASRTEGLAAETQYF. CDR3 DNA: TGCGCCAGCAGGACCGAGGGACTAGCGGCGGAGACCCAGTACTTC.

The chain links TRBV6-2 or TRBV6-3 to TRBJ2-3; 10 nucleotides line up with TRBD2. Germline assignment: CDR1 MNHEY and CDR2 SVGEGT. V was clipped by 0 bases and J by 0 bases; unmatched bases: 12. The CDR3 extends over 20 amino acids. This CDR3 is CASSYSLAGDSRSSTDTQYF. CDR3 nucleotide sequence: TGTGCCAGCAGTTACTCGCTAGCGGGAGATTCACGGTCTAGCACAGATACGCAGTATTTT.

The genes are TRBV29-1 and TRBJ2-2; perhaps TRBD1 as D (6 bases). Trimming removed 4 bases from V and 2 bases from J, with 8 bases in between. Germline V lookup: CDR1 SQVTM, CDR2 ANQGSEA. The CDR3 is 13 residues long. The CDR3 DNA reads TGCAGCGTTGGGGACACAAACACCGGGGAGCTGTTTTTT. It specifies CSVGDTNTGELFF.

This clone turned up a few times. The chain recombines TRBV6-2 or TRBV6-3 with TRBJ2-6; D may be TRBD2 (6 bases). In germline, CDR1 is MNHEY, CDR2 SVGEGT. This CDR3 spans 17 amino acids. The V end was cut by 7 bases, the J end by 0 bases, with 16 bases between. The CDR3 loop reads CASTPGLLGSGANVLTF. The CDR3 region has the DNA TGTGCCAGCACCCCGGGACTTCTAGGCTCTGGGGCCAACGTCCTGACTTTC.

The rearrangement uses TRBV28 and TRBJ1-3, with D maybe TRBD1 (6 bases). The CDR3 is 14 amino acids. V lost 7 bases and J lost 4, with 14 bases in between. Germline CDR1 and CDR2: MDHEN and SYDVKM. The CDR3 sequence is CASTPGTPGNTIYF. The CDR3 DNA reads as TGTGCCAGCACCCCCGGGACACCCGGAAACACCATATATTTT.

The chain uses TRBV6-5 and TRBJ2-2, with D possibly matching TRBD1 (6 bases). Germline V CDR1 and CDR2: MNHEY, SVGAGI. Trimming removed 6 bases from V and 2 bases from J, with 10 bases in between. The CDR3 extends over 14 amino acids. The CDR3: CASSRQANTGELFF. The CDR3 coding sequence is TGTGCCAGCAGCCGACAGGCTAACACCGGGGAGCTGTTTTTT.

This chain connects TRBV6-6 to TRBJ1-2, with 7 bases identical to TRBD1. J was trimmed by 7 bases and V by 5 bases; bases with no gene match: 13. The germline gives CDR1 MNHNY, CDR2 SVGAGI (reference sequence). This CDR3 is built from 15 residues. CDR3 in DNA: TGTGCCAGCAGTGGTGCAGGGGGTGAGGATGGTGGCTACACCTTC. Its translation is CASSGAGGEDGGYTF.

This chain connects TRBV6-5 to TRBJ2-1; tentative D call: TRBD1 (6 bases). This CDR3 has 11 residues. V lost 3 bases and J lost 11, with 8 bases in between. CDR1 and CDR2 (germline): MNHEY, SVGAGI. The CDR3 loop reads CASSYQGKQFF. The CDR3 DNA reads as TGTGCCAGCAGTTATCAGGGGAAGCAGTTCTTC.

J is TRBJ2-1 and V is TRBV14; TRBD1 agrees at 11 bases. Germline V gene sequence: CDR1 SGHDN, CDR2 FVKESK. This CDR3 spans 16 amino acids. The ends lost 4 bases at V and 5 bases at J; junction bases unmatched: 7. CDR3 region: CASSLIPGQGDNEQFF. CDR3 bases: TGTGCCAGCAGCCTCATTCCGGGACAGGGGGACAATGAGCAGTTCTTC.

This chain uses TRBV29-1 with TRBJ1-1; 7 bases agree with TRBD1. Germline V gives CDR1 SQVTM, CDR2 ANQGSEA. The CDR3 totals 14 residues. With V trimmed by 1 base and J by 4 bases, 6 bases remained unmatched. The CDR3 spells CSVEGSRGSTEAFF. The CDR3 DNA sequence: TGCAGCGTTGAAGGGTCCAGGGGGAGCACTGAAGCTTTCTTT.

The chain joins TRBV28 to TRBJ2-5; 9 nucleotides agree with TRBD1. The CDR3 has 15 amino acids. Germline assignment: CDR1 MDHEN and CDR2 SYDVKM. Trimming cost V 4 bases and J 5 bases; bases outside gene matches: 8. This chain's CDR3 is CASSYGDRDWETQYF. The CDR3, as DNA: TGTGCCAGCAGTTATGGGGACAGGGATTGGGAGACCCAGTACTTC.

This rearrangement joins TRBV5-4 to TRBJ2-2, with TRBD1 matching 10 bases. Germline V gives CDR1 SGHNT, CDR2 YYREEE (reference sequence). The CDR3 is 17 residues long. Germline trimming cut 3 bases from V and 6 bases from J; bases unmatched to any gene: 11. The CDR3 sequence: CASSSKGGQGSPGELFF. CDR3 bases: TGTGCCAGCAGCTCAAAAGGGGGACAGGGGAGTCCCGGGGAGCTGTTTTTT.

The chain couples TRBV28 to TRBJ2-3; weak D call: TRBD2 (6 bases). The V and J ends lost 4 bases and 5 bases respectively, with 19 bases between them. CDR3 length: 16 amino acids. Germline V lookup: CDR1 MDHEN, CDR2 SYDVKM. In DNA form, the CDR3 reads TGTGCCAGCAGTTCCGCGGGGCCCAGGGTTCTAGATACGCAGTATTTT. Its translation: CASSSAGPRVLDTQYF. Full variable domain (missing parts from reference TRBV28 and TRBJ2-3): DVKVTQSSRYLVKRTGEKVFLECVQDMDHENMFWYRQDPGLGLRLIYFSYDVKMKEKGDIPEGYSVSREKKERFSLILESASTNQTSMYLCASSSAGPRVLDTQYFGPGTRLTVL.